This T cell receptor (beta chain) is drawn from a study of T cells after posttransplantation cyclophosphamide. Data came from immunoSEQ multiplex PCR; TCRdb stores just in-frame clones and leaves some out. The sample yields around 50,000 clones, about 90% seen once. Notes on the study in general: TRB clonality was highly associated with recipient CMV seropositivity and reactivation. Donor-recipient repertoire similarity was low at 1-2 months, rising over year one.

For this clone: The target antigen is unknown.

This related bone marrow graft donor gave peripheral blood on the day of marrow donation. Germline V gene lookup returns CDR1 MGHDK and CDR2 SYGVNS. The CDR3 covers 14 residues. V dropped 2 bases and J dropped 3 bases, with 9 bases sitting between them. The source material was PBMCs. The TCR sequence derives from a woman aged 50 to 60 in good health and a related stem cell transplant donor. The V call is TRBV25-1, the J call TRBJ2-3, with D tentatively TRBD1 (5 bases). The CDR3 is CASSEPPGTDTQYF. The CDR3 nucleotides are TGTGCCAGCAGTGAACCCCCAGGGACAGATACGCAGTATTTT.